This T cell receptor (beta chain) is drawn from a study of shared clonotypes between healthy human individuals. Clones were sequenced by immunoSEQ multiplex PCR, and TCRdb holds only the in-frame ones, with some missing. The sample holds a few million clones, roughly nine tenths seen once. The germline V gene encodes CDR1 LNHNV and CDR2 YYDKDF (reference sequence). The V end lost 4 bases, the J end lost 6 bases, and 8 bases lay between the germline ends. The CDR3 is made up of 12 amino acids. This sequence joins TRBV15 and TRBJ2-3; D perhaps matches TRBD1 (5 bases). Material: naive CD4+ T cells sorted from blood. The subset here: CD45RA+ positively selected. The sequence was collected from a man aged 18 to 30 in good health. CDR3 amino acids: CATSTTVDTQYF. CDR3 coding DNA: TGTGCCACCAGCACGACAGTGGATACGCAGTATTTT.